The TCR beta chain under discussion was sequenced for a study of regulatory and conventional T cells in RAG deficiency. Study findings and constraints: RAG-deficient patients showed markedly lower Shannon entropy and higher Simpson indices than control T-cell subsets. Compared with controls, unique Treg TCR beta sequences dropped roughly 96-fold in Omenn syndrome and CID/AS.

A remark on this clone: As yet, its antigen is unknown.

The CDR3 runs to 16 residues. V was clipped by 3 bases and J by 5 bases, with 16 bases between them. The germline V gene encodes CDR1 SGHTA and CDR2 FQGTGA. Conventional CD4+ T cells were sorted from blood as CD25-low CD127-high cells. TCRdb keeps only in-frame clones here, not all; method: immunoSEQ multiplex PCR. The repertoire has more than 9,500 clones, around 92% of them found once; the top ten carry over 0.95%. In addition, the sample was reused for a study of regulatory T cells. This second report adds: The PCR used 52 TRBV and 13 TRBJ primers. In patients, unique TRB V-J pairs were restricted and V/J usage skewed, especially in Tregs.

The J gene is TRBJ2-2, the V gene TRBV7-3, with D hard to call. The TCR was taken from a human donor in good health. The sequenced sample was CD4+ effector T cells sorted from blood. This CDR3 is CASSFHPGRSTGELFF. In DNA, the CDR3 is TGTGCCAGCAGCTTCCACCCGGGCCGATCTACCGGGGAGCTGTTTTTT.